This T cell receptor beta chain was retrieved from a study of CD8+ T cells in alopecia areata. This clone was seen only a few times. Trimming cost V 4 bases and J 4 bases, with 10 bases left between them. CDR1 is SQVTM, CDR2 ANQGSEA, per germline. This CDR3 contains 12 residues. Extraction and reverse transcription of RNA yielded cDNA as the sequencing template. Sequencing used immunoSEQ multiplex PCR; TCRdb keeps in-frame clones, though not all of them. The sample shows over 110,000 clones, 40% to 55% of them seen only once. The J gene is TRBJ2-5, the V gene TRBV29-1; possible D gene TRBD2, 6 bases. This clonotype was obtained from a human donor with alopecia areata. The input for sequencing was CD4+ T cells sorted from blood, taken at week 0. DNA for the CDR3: TGCAGCGTTGCCGGGAGTGGAGAGACCCAGTACTTC. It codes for CSVAGSGETQYF.